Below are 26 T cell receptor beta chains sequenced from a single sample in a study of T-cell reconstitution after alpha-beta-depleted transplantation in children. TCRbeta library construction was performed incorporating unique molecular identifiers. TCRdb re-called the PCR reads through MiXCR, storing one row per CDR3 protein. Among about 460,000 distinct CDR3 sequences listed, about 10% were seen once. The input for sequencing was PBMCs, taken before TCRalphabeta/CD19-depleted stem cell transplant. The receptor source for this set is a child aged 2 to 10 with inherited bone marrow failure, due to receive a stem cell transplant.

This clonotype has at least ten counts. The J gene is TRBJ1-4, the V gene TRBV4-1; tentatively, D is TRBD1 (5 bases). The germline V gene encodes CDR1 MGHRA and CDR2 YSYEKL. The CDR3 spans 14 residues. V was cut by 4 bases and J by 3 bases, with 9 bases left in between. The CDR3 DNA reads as TGCGCCAGCAGCCCGGGGCACCCTAATGAAAAACTGTTTTTT. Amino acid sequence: CASSPGHPNEKLFF.

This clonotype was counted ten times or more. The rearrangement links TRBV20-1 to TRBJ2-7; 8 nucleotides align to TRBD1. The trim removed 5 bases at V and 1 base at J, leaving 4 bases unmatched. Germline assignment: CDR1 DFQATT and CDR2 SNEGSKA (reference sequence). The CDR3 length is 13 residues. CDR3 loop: CSAPGQASYEQYF. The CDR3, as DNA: TGCAGTGCTCCGGGACAGGCATCCTACGAGCAGTACTTC.

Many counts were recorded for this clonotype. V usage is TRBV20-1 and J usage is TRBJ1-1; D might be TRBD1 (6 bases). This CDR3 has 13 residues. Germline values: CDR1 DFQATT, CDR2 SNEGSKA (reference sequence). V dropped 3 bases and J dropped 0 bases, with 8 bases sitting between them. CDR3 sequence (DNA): TGCAGTGCTAGGGGACAAATGAACACTGAAGCTTTCTTT. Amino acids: CSARGQMNTEAFF.

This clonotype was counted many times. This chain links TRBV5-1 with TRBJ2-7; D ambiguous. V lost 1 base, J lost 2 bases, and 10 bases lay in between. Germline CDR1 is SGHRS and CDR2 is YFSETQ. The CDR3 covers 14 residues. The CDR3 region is CASSLLASTYEQYF. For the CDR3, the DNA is TGCGCCAGCAGCTTGCTTGCGTCTACCTACGAGCAGTACTTC. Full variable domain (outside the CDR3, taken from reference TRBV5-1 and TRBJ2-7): KAGVTQTPRYLIKTRGQQVTLSCSPISGHRSVSWYQQTPGQGLQFLFEYFSETQRNKGNFPGRFSGRQFSNSRSEMNVSTLELGDSALYLCASSLLASTYEQYFGPGTRLTVT.

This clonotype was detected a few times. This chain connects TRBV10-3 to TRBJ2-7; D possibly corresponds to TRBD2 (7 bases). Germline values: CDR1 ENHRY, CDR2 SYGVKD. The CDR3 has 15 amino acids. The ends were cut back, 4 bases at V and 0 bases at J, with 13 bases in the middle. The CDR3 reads CAISVGGGSSYEQYF. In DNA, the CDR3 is TGTGCCATCAGTGTAGGCGGGGGCAGCTCCTACGAGCAGTACTTC.

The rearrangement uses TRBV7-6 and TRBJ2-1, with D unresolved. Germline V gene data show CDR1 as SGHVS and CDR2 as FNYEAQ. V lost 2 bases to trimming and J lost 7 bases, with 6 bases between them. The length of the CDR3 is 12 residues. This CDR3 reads CASSLIENEQFF. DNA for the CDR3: TGTGCCAGCAGCTTAATCGAGAATGAGCAGTTCTTC.

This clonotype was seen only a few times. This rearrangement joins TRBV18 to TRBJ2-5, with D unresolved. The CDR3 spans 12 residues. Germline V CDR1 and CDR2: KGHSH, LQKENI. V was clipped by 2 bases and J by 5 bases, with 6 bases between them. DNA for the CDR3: TGTGCCAGCTCACCAAGGTTGGAGACCCAGTACTTC. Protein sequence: CASSPRLETQYF.

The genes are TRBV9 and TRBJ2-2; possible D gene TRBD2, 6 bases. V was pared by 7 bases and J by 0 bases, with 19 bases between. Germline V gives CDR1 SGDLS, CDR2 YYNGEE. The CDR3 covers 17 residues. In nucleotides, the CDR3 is TGTGCCAGCGCCCGGGAGTTGTTGGCAGCGAACACCGGGGAGCTGTTTTTT. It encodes CASARELLAANTGELFF.

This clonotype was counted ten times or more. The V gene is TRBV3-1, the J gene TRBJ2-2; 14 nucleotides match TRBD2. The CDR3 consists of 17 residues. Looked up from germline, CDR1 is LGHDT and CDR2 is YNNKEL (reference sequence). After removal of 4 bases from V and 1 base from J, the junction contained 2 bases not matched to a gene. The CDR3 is CASSRGTSGGNTGELFF. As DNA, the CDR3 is TGTGCCAGCAGCCGGGGGACTAGCGGGGGGAACACCGGGGAGCTGTTTTTT.

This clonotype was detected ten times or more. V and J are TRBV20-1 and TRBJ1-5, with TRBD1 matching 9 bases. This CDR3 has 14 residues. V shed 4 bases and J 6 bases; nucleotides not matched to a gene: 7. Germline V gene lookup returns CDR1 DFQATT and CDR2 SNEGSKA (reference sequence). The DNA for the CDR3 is TGCAGTGCTACCTCCAGACAGGGGGTTCAGCCCCAGCATTTT. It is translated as CSATSRQGVQPQHF.

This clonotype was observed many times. The CDR3 is CASSFIPGVGELFF. In DNA form, the CDR3 reads TGTGCCAGCAGCTTCATCCCGGGAGTCGGGGAGCTGTTTTTT. The chain links TRBV7-2 to TRBJ2-2, with D possibly being TRBD2 (6 bases). Trimming removed 3 bases at V and 7 bases at J, with 12 bases between. Looked up from germline, CDR1 is SGHTA and CDR2 is FQGNSA. The CDR3 is 14 amino acids. Full variable domain (remainder filled in from reference TRBV7-2 and TRBJ2-2): GAGVSQSPSNKVTEKGKDVELRCDPISGHTALYWYRQSLGQGLEFLIYFQGNSAPDKSGLPSDRFSAERTGGSVSTLTIQRTQQEDSAVYLCASSFIPGVGELFFGEGSRLTVL.

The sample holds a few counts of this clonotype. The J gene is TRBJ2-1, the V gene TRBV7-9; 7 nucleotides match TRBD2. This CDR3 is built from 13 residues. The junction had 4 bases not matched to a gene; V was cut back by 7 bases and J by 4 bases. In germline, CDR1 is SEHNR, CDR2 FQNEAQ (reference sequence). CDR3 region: CASTKAGYNEQFF. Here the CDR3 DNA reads TGTGCCAGCACCAAAGCGGGGTACAATGAGCAGTTCTTC.

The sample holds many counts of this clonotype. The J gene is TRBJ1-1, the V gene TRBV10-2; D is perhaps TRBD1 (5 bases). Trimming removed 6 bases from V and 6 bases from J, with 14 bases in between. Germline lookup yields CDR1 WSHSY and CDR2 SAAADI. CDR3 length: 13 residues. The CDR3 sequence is CASRTGLRPEAFF. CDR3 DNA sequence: TGCGCCAGCAGAACAGGCTTGCGGCCTGAAGCTTTCTTT.

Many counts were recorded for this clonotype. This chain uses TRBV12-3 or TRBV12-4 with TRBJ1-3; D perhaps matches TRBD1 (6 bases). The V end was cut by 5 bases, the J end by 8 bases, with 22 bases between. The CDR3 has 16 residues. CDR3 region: CASSPQTQGRGYTIYF. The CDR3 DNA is TGTGCCAGCAGTCCTCAAACACAGGGCCGCGGATACACCATATATTTT.

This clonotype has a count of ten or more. CDR3 sequence: CASRSFVVQFF. The CDR3 DNA is TGTGCCAGCAGATCTTTCGTGGTACAGTTCTTC. This sequence joins TRBV28 and TRBJ2-1; D is undetermined. The germline V gene has CDR1 MDHEN and CDR2 SYDVKM. Trimming shortened V by 6 bases and J by 13 bases, and 13 bases separated the two germline ends. This CDR3 has 11 amino acids.

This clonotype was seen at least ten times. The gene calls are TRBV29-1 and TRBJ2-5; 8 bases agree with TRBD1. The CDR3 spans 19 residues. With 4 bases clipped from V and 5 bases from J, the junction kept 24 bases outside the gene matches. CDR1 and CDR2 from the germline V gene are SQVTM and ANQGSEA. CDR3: CSVVGPTPQWTGSGETQYF. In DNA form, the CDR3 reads TGCAGCGTTGTCGGACCGACTCCGCAGTGGACAGGGTCAGGGGAGACCCAGTACTTC.

The CDR3 protein is CASSLLMRMNTEAFF. The CDR3 bases are TGTGCCAGCAGTTTATTGATGAGAATGAACACTGAAGCTTTCTTT. The chain couples TRBV28 to TRBJ1-1; D is unresolved. CDR3 length equals 15 residues. CDR1 is MDHEN, CDR2 SYDVKM, per germline. Trimming stripped 1 base from V and 0 bases from J, with 9 bases between.

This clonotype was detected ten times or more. The CDR3 DNA reads TGTGCCAGCAGCCGAGGGAACACTGAAGCTTTCTTT. Amino acids: CASSRGNTEAFF. The V gene is TRBV19, the J gene TRBJ1-1; no reliable D call. Germline lookup yields CDR1 LNHDA and CDR2 SQIVND (reference sequence). Deletions cut 9 bases from V and 1 base from J, with 9 bases between. The CDR3 spans 12 residues.

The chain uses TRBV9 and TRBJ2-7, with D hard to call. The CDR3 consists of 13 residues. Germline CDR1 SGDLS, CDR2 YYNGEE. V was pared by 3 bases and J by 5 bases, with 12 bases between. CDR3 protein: CASSDRNGHEQYF. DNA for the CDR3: TGTGCCAGCAGCGATAGAAACGGACACGAGCAGTACTTC.

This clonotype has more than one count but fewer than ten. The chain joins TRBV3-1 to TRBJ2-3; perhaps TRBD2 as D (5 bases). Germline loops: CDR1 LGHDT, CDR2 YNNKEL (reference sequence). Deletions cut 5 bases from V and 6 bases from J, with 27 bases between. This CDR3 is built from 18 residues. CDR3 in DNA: TGTGCCAGCAGCACGATACCCCTATTAGCGACAAGTGGTGATACGCAGTATTTT. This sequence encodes CASSTIPLLATSGDTQYF.

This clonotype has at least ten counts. The CDR3 loop reads CASSRFANTEAFF. The DNA for the CDR3 is TGTGCCAGCAGTAGGTTCGCGAACACTGAAGCTTTCTTT. This chain links TRBV5-5 with TRBJ1-1, with no clear D. Per the germline V gene, CDR1 is SGHKS and CDR2 is YYEKEE (reference sequence). CDR3 size: 13 residues. Trimming removed 5 bases from V and 1 base from J, with 9 bases in between.

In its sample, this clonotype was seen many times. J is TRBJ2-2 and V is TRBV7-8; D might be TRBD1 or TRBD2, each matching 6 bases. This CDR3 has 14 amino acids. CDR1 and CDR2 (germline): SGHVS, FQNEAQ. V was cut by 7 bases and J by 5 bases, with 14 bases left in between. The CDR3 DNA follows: TGTGCCAGCACCCGAGGGGGGCAGACCGGGGAGCTGTTTTTT. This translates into CASTRGGQTGELFF.

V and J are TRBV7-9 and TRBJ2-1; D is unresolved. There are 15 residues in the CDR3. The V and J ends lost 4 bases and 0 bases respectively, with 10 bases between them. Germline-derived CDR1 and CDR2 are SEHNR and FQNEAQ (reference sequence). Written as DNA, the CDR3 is TGTGCCAGCAGCTCTCCAGGTAGCTCCTACAATGAGCAGTTCTTC. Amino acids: CASSSPGSSYNEQFF.

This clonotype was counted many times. The CDR3 DNA reads as TGTGCCAGCAGTTTATTACAGGGACGGGGTGAAGCTTTCTTT. This sequence encodes CASSLLQGRGEAFF. The chain employs TRBV27 and TRBJ1-1, with TRBD1 as a possible D gene (6 bases). Germline V gives CDR1 MNHEY, CDR2 SMNVEV (reference sequence). This CDR3 has 14 amino acids. Trimming left V 1 base short and J 7 bases short, with 13 bases between.

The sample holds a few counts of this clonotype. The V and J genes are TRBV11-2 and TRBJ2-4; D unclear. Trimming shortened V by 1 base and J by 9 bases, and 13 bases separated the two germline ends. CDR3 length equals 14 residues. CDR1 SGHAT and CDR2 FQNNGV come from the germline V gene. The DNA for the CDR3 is TGTGCCAGCAGCTTAGGGGTCTGGGAAAGCATTCAGTACTTC. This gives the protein CASSLGVWESIQYF.

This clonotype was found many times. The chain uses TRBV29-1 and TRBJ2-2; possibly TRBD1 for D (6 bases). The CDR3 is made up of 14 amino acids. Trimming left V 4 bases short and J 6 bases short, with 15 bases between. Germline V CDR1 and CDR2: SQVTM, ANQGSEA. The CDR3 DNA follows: TGCAGCGTTGTATGGCAGGGGTTCGCCGGGGAGCTGTTTTTT. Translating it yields CSVVWQGFAGELFF.